A selection of T cell receptor beta chains follows, all from one sample in a study of cytomegalovirus exposure and HLA in healthy donors. Sequencing was performed with immunoSEQ multiplex PCR; in TCRdb, only in-frame clones are kept and a portion is missing. The sample lists 90,000 to 130,000 clones, 65% to 80% occurring once. The sample consisted of PBMCs. The origin of the receptors is a man aged 25 to 40 in good health and CMV-seropositive. Each CDR3 is given with its conserved first and last residue. The D gene is left open where the match is weak. Not every row has a clone size; where given, it reads once, few, many or a size class.

TRBV14	TRBJ1-1	NA	TRBD1	TGTGCCAGCAGCCTATGGACAGGGCGGAACACTGAAGCTTTCTTT	CASSLWTGRNTEAFF
TRBV19	TRBJ1-2	NA	NA	TGTGCCAGTAGTTCCCCGGGGGATGGCTACCCCTTC	CASSSPGDGYPF
TRBV29-1	TRBJ2-5	once	TRBD2	TGCAGCGTTGAGGGGACTAGCGGGGGCCAAGAGACCCAGTACTTC	CSVEGTSGGQETQYF
TRBV23-1	TRBJ2-5	NA	NA	TGCGCCAGCAGTCTCCTTCGGAGGCGGGGCCCAGAGACCCAGTACTTC	CASSLLRRRGPETQYF
TRBV14	TRBJ2-7	NA	TRBD1	TGTGCCAGCAGCCTCCGGGACAGCTACGAGCAGTACTTC	CASSLRDSYEQYF
TRBV13	TRBJ2-1	NA	TRBD1	TGTGCCAGCAGCGACACCGGGACAGGGGTCGGTCTCACCTACAATGAGCAGTTCTTC	CASSDTGTGVGLTYNEQFF
TRBV6-5	TRBJ2-5	few	TRBD1	TGTGCCAGCAGCCTAACAGGGGGCAAAGAGACCCAGTACTTC	CASSLTGGKETQYF
TRBV4-1	TRBJ2-5	once	TRBD2	TGCGCCAGCAGCCGCTTCGGGACTAGCGGGGGGGCTGAGACCCAGTACTTC	CASSRFGTSGGAETQYF
TRBV10-2	TRBJ1-2	NA	NA	TGCGCCAGCAGTGAGTCTAACAGGGCTTATGGCTACACCTTC	CASSESNRAYGYTF
TRBV7-9	TRBJ2-1	once	TRBD2	TGTGCCAGCAGCTTAGCGTCCGGGGAGGGTGAGCAGTTCTTC	CASSLASGEGEQFF
TRBV5-6	TRBJ2-2	NA	TRBD1	TGTGCCAGCAGCTACCGGACAGGGTGGGACACCGGGGAGCTGTTTTTT	CASSYRTGWDTGELFF
TRBV28	TRBJ2-5	NA	NA	TGTGCCAGCAGTTTAAGCGGGCGCGAGACCCAGTACTTC	CASSLSGRETQYF
TRBV19	TRBJ2-3	NA	NA	TGTGCCAGTAGTGGGGGGACTAGCACAGATACGCAGTATTTT	CASSGGTSTDTQYF
TRBV12-5	TRBJ1-1	few	NA	TGTGCTAGTGGCCAGGGTATGAACACTGAAGCTTTCTTT	CASGQGMNTEAFF
TRBV30	TRBJ2-7	NA	NA	TGTGCCTGGAGCCAATCTCGAGACGAGCAGTACTTC	CAWSQSRDEQYF
TRBV19	TRBJ1-5	NA	NA	TGTGCCAGTAGTTCTCAATCGGGCAATCAGCCCCAGCATTTT	CASSSQSGNQPQHF
TRBV4-2	TRBJ2-7	NA	NA	TGTGCCAGCAGCCAAGATGGAGACAGAACTGTGACCTACGAGCAGTACTTC	CASSQDGDRTVTYEQYF
TRBV2	TRBJ2-5	few	TRBD1	TGTGCCAGCAGCCCGACAGGGGGCGTGACCCAGTACTTC	CASSPTGGVTQYF
TRBV13	TRBJ1-5	NA	TRBD1	TGTGCCAGCAGCTTTCGGGGTCAGGGGGTACGCAATCAGCCCCAGCATTTT	CASSFRGQGVRNQPQHF
TRBV10-3	TRBJ2-7	NA	TRBD2	TGTGCCATCAGCGATCGGGGGGGCGGGTACGAGCAGTACTTC	CAISDRGGGYEQYF
TRBV30	TRBJ1-4	NA	NA	TGTGCCAGCTCCGACGACAGGACTAATGAAAAACTGTTTTTT	CASSDDRTNEKLFF
TRBV29-1	TRBJ1-2	few	NA	TGCAGCGTTGATACAGTTGGCTATGGCTACACCTTC	CSVDTVGYGYTF
TRBV7-6	TRBJ1-2	NA	NA	TGTGCCAGCAGCCCCCGACAGGAAAACTATGGCTACCCCTTC	CASSPRQENYGYPF
TRBV6-4	TRBJ2-3	few	TRBD2	TGTGCCAGCAGTGAGACTAGCGGGGGGGCAGATACGCAGTATTTT	CASSETSGGADTQYF
TRBV6-1	TRBJ2-6	NA	NA	TGTGCCAGCAGTGAAGAGGGGAAAAGGCCCTCTGGGGCCAACGTCCTGACTTTC	CASSEEGKRPSGANVLTF
TRBV13	TRBJ2-7	NA	TRBD1	TGTGCCAGCAGCTTTACCGGGACAGGCTACGAGCAGTACTTC	CASSFTGTGYEQYF
TRBV5-4	TRBJ1-1	few	NA	TGTGCCAGCAGCCTCAGACGCCGGGATCCTGAAGCTTTCTTT	CASSLRRRDPEAFF
TRBV15	TRBJ2-2	NA	NA	TGTGCCACCAGCAGAGATTGGGGGGGCCCCCAGAACACCGGGGAGCTGTTTTTT	CATSRDWGGPQNTGELFF
TRBV28	TRBJ2-5	NA	TRBD2	TGTGCCAGCAGCGCTCCGGGGGGGGCAAGAGAAGCCCAGTACTTC	CASSAPGGAREAQYF
TRBV9	TRBJ1-2	NA	TRBD1	TGTGCCAGCAGCGTAGAGGACAGGGGGCAAGGCTACACCTTC	CASSVEDRGQGYTF
TRBV30	TRBJ2-7	NA	TRBD2	TGTGCCTGGAGTGTACAGGTGGGGGGGGGAGAGCAGTACTTC	CAWSVQVGGGEQYF
TRBV4-3	TRBJ2-1	NA	NA	TGCGCCAGCAGCCGCCTTGGTCTGAGCTCCTACAATGAGCAGTTCTTC	CASSRLGLSSYNEQFF
TRBV2	TRBJ1-5	NA	NA	TGTGCCAGCAGTGAAAGGGACATTCAGCCCCAGCATTTT	CASSERDIQPQHF
TRBV4-1	TRBJ2-4	NA	NA	TGCGCCAGCAGCTCCCCAGTATCCGGACTAGCCAAAAACATTCAGTACTTC	CASSSPVSGLAKNIQYF
TRBV7-8	TRBJ2-1	NA	NA	TGTGCCAGCAGCTTAGCCGGCGGGGTCTCCTACAATGAGCAGTTCTTC	CASSLAGGVSYNEQFF
TRBV11-2	TRBJ1-2	NA	NA	TGTGCCAGCAGCGCGGCAGGGAGGGGGGGAGGCTACACCTTC	CASSAAGRGGGYTF
TRBV5-1	TRBJ1-4	few	TRBD1	TGCGCCAGCAGCCCCGGACAGGTACTTGAAAAACTGTTTTTT	CASSPGQVLEKLFF
TRBV29-1	TRBJ2-5	NA	TRBD2	TGCAGCGCTTGGACTAGCGGGGGGGCGGAGACCCAGTACTTC	CSAWTSGGAETQYF
TRBV29-1	TRBJ1-4	NA	TRBD1	TGCAGCGCAGAATTGAAGGACAGGATTAATGAAAAACTGTTTTTT	CSAELKDRINEKLFF
TRBV7-2	TRBJ2-1	few	TRBD2	TGTGCCAGCAGCTATACTAGCGGGCGTTACAATGAGCAGTTCTTC	CASSYTSGRYNEQFF
TRBV19	TRBJ2-3	NA	TRBD2	TGTGCCAGTCGGGGGGGTATCCCTAGCACAGATACGCAGTATTTT	CASRGGIPSTDTQYF
TRBV29-1	TRBJ2-4	few	TRBD2	TGCAGCGTTGAAGTCGGTCCGGCTAGCGGGGGGGGGACGGGGTCCAAAAACATTCAGTACTTC	CSVEVGPASGGGTGSKNIQYF
TRBV28	TRBJ2-7	NA	TRBD1	TGTGCCACGACAGGGGGGGCGTACGAGCAGTACTTC	CATTGGAYEQYF
TRBV6-6	TRBJ1-4	few	TRBD1	TGTGCCAGCACTGGGACAGGGGTGGGGGCTGAAAAACTGTTTTTT	CASTGTGVGAEKLFF
TRBV27	TRBJ1-2	NA	NA	TGTGCCAGCAGTTTATCGCCAGGGGCGTATGGCTACACCTTC	CASSLSPGAYGYTF
TRBV11-2	TRBJ2-7	once	TRBD1	TGTGCCAGCAGTAGGACAGGGGAATACGAGCAGTACTTC	CASSRTGEYEQYF
TRBV27	TRBJ1-2	NA	TRBD1	TGTGCCAGCAGTTTATTGGGGACAGGGAATTTCTATGGCTACACCTTC	CASSLLGTGNFYGYTF
TRBV30	TRBJ2-2	NA	NA	TGTGCCAAGACAGCCTCCTACACCGGGGAGCTGTTTTTT	CAKTASYTGELFF
TRBV7-3	TRBJ2-2	NA	NA	TGTGCCAGCAGCTTCGTCCCCCTGGGGGAGCTGTTTTTT	CASSFVPLGELFF
TRBV6-6	TRBJ1-2	NA	NA	TGTGCCAGCAGCTTAGAGGGAGGCGGCTACACCTTC	CASSLEGGGYTF
TRBV6-5	TRBJ2-4	NA	TRBD2	TGTGCCAGCAGTTACTCGCAGCGGGGCCCCCAGTACTTC	CASSYSQRGPQYF
TRBV30	TRBJ1-1	NA	NA	TGTGCCTGGATGGCCGGGGTGAACACTGAAGCTTTCTTT	CAWMAGVNTEAFF
TRBV6-5	TRBJ2-7	NA	NA	TGTGCCAGCAGTTACAGGGACTTAACCTACGAGCAGTACTTC	CASSYRDLTYEQYF
TRBV6-5	TRBJ2-3	NA	NA	TGTGCCAGCAGTCCGGGAATAAGCACAGATACGCAGTATTTT	CASSPGISTDTQYF
TRBV7-2	TRBJ2-3	NA	TRBD2	TGTGCCAGCAGTCGACAATTAGCGGGGGCCCTCGGGACAGATACGCAGTATTTT	CASSRQLAGALGTDTQYF
TRBV4-3	TRBJ1-2	few	NA	TGCGCCAGCAGCCAACAGCGGGGAGGGGATGGCTACACCTTC	CASSQQRGGDGYTF
TRBV11-2	TRBJ2-5	NA	NA	TGTGCCAGCAGCGTATTAAAAGGTGGAGGGACCCAGTACTTC	CASSVLKGGGTQYF
TRBV15	TRBJ2-1	NA	NA	TGTGCCACCAGCGTATTAGTTACCGGGGACAATGAGCAGTTCTTC	CATSVLVTGDNEQFF